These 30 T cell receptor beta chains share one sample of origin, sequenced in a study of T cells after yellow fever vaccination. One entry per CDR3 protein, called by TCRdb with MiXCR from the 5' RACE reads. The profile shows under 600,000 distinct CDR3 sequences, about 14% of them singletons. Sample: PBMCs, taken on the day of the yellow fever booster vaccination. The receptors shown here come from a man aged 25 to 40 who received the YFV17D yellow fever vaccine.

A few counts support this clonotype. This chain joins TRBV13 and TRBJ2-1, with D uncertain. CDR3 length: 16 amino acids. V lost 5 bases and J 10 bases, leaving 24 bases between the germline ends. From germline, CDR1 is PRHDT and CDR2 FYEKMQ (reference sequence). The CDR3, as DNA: TGTGCCAGCAGCCCGCCTGGGATCAATCTCCGGAAGGAGCAGTTCTTC. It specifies CASSPPGINLRKEQFF.

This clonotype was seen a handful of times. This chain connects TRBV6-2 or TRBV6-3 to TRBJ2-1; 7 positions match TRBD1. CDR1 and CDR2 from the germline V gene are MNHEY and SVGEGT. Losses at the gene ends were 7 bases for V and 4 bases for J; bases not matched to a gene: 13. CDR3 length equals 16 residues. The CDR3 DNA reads TGTGCCAGCACCTCCGGTTTGGGACAGCTATACAATGAGCAGTTCTTC. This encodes CASTSGLGQLYNEQFF.

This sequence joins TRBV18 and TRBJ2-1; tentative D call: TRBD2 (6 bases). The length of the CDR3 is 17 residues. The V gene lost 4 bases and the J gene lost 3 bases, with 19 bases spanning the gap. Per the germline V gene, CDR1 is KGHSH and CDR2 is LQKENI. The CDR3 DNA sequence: TGTGCCAGCTCACTTAGGCCCGGGACTGGCCACTACAATGAGCAGTTCTTC. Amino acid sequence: CASSLRPGTGHYNEQFF.

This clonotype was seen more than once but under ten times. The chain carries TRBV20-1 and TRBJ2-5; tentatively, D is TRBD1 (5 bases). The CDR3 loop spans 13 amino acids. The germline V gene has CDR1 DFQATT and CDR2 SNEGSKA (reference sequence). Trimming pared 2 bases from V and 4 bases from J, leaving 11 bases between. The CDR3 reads CSARSRARETQYF. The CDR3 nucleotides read TGCAGTGCTAGAAGCAGGGCACGAGAGACCCAGTACTTC.

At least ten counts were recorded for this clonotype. CDR3 amino acids: CASSPQGTSGPYNEQFF. In DNA, the CDR3 is TGTGCCAGCAGCCCACAAGGGACTAGCGGGCCGTACAATGAGCAGTTCTTC. The chain has TRBV3-1 and TRBJ2-1; 12 bases line up with TRBD2. From germline, CDR1 is LGHDT and CDR2 YNNKEL (reference sequence). V lost 4 bases and J lost 4; bases outside the gene matches: 8. This CDR3 has 17 amino acids.

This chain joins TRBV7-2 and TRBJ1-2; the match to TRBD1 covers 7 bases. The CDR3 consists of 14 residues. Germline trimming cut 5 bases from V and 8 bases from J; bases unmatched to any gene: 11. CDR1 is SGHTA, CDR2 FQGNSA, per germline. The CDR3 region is CASSPRTGRSGYTF. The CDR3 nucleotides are TGTGCCAGCAGCCCCCGGACAGGCAGGAGCGGCTACACCTTC. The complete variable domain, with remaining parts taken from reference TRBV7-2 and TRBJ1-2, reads GAGVSQSPSNKVTEKGKDVELRCDPISGHTALYWYRQSLGQGLEFLIYFQGNSAPDKSGLPSDRFSAERTGGSVSTLTIQRTQQEDSAVYLCASSPRTGRSGYTFGSGTRLTVV.

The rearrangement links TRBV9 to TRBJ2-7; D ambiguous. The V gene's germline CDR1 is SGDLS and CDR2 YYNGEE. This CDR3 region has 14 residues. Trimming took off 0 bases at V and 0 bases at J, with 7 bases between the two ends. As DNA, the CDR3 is TGTGCCAGCAGCGTAGACAACCTCTCCTACGAGCAGTACTTC. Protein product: CASSVDNLSYEQYF.

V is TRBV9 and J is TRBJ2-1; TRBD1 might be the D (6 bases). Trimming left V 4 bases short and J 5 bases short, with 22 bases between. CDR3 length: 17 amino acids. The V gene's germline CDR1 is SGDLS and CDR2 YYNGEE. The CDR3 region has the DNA TGTGCCAGCAGCCCGGACCCGGGACAAGTTCCCGACAATGAGCAGTTCTTC. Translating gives CASSPDPGQVPDNEQFF.

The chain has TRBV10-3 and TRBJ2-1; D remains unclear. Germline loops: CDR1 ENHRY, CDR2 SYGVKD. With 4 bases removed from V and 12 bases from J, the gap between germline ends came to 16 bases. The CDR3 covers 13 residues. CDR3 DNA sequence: TGTGCCATCAGTGGTGCCAGAATCGTAGGGCAGTTCTTC. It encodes CAISGARIVGQFF.

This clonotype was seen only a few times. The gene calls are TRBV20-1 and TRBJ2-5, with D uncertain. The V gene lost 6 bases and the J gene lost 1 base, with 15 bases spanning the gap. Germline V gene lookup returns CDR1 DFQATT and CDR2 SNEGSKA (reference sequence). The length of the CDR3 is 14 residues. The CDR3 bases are TGCAGTGCGTCATTTCTAGTCGCCCAAGAGACCCAGTACTTC. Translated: CSASFLVAQETQYF.

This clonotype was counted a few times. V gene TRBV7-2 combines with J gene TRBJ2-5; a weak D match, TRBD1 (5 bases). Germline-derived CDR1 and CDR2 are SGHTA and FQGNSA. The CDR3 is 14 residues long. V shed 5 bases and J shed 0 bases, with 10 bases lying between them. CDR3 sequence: CASSPEGDQETQYF. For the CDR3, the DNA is TGTGCCAGCAGCCCAGAAGGGGACCAAGAGACCCAGTACTTC. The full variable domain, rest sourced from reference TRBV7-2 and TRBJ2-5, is GAGVSQSPSNKVTEKGKDVELRCDPISGHTALYWYRQSLGQGLEFLIYFQGNSAPDKSGLPSDRFSAERTGGSVSTLTIQRTQQEDSAVYLCASSPEGDQETQYFGPGTRLLVL.

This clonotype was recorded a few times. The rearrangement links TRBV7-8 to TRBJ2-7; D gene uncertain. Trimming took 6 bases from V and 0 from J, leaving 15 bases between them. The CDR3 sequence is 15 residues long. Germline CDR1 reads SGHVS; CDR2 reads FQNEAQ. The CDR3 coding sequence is TGTGCCAGCAGTTTTGGTGGCAGACCCTCCTACGAGCAGTACTTC. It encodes CASSFGGRPSYEQYF.

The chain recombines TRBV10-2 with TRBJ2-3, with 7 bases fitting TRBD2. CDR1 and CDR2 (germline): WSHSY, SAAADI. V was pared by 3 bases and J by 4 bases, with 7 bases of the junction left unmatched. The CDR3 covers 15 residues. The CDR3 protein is CASSDAGAGADTQYF. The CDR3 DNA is TGCGCCAGCAGTGATGCGGGAGCAGGCGCAGATACGCAGTATTTT.

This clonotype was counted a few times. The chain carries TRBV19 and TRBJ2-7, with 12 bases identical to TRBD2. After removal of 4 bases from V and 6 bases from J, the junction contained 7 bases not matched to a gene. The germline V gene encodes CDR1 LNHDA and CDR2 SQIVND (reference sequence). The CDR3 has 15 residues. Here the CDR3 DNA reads TGTGCCAGTAGTAAAGGACTAGCGGGAAGCGTCGAGCAGTACTTC. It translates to CASSKGLAGSVEQYF.

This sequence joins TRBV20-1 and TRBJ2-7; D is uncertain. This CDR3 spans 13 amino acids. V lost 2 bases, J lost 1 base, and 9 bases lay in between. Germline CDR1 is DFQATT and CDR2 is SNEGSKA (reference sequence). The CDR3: CSARRRSSYEQYF. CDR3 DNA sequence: TGCAGTGCTAGAAGGCGGAGTTCCTACGAGCAGTACTTC.

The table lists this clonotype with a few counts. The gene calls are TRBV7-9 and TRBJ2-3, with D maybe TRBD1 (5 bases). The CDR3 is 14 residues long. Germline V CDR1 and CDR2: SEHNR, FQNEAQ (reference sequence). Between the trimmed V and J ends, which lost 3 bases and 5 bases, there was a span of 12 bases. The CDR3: CASSFSPQGDTQYF. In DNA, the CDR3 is TGTGCCAGCAGCTTCTCCCCTCAGGGAGATACGCAGTATTTT.

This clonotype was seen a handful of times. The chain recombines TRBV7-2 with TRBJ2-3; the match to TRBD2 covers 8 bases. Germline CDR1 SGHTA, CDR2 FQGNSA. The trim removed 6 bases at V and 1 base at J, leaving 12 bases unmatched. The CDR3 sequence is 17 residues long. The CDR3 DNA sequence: TGTGCCAGCAGTTTATTTGTCGCGGGAGGACGCACAGATACGCAGTATTTT. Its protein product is CASSLFVAGGRTDTQYF.

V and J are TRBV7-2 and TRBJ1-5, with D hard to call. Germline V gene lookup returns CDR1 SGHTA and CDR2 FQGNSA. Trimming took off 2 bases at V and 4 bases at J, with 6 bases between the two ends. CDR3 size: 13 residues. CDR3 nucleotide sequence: TGTGCCAGCAGCTTAAGGCAAAATCAGCCCCAGCATTTT. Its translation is CASSLRQNQPQHF.

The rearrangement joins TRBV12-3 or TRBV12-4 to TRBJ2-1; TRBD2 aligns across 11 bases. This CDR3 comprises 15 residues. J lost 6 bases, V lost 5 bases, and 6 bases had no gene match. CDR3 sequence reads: CASSPLAGAPNEQFF. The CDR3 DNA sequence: TGTGCCAGCAGTCCACTAGCGGGAGCCCCCAATGAGCAGTTCTTC.

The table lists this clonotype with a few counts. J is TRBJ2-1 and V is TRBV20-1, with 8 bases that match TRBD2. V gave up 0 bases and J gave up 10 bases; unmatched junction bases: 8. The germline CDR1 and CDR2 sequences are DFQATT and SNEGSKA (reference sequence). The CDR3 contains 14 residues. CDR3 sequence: CSARDGKRENEQFF. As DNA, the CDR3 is TGCAGTGCTAGAGATGGGAAGCGGGAGAACGAGCAGTTCTTC.

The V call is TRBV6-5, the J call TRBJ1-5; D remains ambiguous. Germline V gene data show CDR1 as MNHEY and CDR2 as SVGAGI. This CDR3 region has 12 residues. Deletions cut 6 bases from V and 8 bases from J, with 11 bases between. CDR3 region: CASSQIGEPQHF. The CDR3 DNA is TGTGCCAGCAGCCAGATTGGTGAGCCCCAGCATTTT.

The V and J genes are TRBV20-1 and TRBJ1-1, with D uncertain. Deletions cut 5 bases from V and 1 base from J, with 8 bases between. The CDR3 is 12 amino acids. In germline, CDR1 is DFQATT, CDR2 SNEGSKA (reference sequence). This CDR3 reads CSADDKNTEAFF. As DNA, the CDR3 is TGCAGTGCTGACGACAAGAACACTGAAGCTTTCTTT.

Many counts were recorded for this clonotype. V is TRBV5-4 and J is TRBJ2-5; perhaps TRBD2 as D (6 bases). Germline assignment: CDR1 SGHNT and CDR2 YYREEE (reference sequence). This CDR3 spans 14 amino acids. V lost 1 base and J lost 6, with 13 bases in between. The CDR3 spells CASSLRIGGQTQYF. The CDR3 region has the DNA TGTGCCAGCAGCTTGCGAATCGGGGGTCAGACCCAGTACTTC.

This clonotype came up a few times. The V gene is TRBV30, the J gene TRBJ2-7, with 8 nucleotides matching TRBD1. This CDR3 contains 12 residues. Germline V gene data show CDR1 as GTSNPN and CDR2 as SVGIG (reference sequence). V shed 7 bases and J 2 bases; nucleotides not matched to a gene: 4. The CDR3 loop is CALKDRAYEQYF. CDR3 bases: TGTGCCTTGAAGGACAGGGCCTACGAGCAGTACTTC.

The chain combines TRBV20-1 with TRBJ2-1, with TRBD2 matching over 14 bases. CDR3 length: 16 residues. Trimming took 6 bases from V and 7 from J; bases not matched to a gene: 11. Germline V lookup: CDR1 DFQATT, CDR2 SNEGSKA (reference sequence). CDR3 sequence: CSANQGTSGRTNEQFF. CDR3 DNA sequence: TGCAGTGCCAACCAGGGGACTAGCGGGAGAACTAATGAGCAGTTCTTC.

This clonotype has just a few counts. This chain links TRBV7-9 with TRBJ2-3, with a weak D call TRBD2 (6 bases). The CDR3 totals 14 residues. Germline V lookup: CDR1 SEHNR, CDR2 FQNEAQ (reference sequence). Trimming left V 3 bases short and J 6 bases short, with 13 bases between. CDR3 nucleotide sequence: TGTGCCAGCAGCTTCGCGGGGAGGAGCGATACGCAGTATTTT. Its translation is CASSFAGRSDTQYF.

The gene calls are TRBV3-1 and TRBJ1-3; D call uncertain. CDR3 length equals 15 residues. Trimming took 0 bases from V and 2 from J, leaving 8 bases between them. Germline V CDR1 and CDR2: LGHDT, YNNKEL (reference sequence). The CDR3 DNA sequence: TGTGCCAGCAGCCAAGACGGTCACCCTGGAAACACCATATATTTT. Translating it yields CASSQDGHPGNTIYF.

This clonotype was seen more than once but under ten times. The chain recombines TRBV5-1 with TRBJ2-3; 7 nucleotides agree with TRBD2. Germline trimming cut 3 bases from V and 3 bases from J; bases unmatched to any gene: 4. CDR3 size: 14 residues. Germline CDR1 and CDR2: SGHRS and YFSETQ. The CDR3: CASSWKGLTDTQYF. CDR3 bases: TGCGCCAGCAGCTGGAAGGGACTAACAGATACGCAGTATTTT.

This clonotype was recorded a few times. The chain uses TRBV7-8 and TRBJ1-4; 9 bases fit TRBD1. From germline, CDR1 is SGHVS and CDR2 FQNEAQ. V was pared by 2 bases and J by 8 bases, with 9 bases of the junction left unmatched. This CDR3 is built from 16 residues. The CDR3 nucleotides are TGTGCCAGCAGCTTAAGGAGGGACAGGGCTTGGGAAAAACTGTTTTTT. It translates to CASSLRRDRAWEKLFF.

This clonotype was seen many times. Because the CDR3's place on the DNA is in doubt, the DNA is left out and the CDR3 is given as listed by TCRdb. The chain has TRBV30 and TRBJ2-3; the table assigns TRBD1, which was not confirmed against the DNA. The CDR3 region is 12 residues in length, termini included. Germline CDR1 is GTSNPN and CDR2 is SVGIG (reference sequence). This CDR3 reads CAWGPGAGTHHF.